A single sample gave rise to the 19 T cell receptor beta chains below, sequenced in a study of blood T cell repertoires in COVID-19. Sequencing was performed with immunoSEQ multiplex PCR; in TCRdb, only in-frame clones are kept and a portion is missing. The data contain 300,000 to 400,000 clones, 87% of them seen just once; the ten biggest clones take up more than 1%. The sequenced sample was PBMCs or T cells enriched from blood (not recorded which). These receptors originate from a woman aged 25 to 39 who had recovered from COVID-19.

The genes are TRBV27 and TRBJ2-7; TRBD1 matches 7 bases. Germline CDR1 and CDR2: MNHEY and SMNVEV (reference sequence). Trimming cost V 8 bases and J 4 bases; bases outside gene matches: 11. The CDR3 is 14 amino acids. The CDR3 loop reads CASRRQGKGYEQYF. The CDR3 coding sequence is TGTGCCAGCCGTCGACAGGGAAAAGGGTACGAGCAGTACTTC.

The rearrangement links TRBV4-1 to TRBJ2-1; D is possibly TRBD1 (6 bases). The germline V and J ends were trimmed by 0 bases and 12 bases, with 21 bases remaining between them. In germline, CDR1 is MGHRA, CDR2 YSYEKL. The CDR3 has 16 amino acids. In DNA form, the CDR3 reads TGCGCCAGCAGCCAAGACGGGTATTCCACAGGGATCGGGCAGTTCTTC. The encoded protein is CASSQDGYSTGIGQFF.

The CDR3 sequence: CASSSGLAGGGTGELFF. The CDR3 DNA follows: TGTGCCAGCAGCTCTGGACTAGCGGGGGGAGGCACCGGGGAGCTGTTTTTT. This chain uses TRBV7-2 with TRBJ2-2; 14 nucleotides align to TRBD2. Looked up from germline, CDR1 is SGHTA and CDR2 is FQGNSA. The V gene end was trimmed by 4 bases and the J gene end by 4 bases; junction bases not matched to a gene: 5. This CDR3 comprises 17 residues.

This clone was observed a few times. The rearrangement joins TRBV5-1 to TRBJ1-6; D possibly corresponds to TRBD1 (6 bases). This CDR3 is 15 amino acids long. The germline V gene encodes CDR1 SGHRS and CDR2 YFSETQ. The V end was cut by 4 bases, the J end by 2 bases, with 10 bases between. CDR3: CASSPGTTYNSPLHF. Here the CDR3 DNA reads TGCGCCAGCAGCCCAGGGACAACCTATAATTCACCCCTCCACTTT.

The V and J genes are TRBV9 and TRBJ1-2; TRBD1 matches at 12 bases. The CDR3 has 15 amino acids. Germline V gene data show CDR1 as SGDLS and CDR2 as YYNGEE. Trimming cost V 5 bases and J 8 bases; bases outside gene matches: 10. CDR3 in amino acids: CASSFLGQGAEGYTF. In nucleotides, the CDR3 is TGTGCCAGCAGTTTCTTGGGACAGGGGGCAGAGGGCTACACCTTC. Based on the CDR3 plus reference TRBV9 and TRBJ1-2, the full variable domain is DSGVTQTPKHLITATGQRVTLRCSPRSGDLSVYWYQQSLDQGLQFLIQYYNGEERAKGNILERFSAQQFPDLHSELNLSSLELGDSALYFCASSFLGQGAEGYTFGSGTRLTVV.

This chain connects TRBV6-5 to TRBJ1-6, with 7 bases that match TRBD1. The length of the CDR3 is 14 residues. CDR1 and CDR2 (germline): MNHEY, SVGAGI. Trimming removed 6 bases from V and 6 bases from J; junction bases left unmatched: 5. The chain's CDR3 is CASRSGQRNSPLHF. The CDR3 region has the DNA TGTGCCAGCAGATCGGGACAGCGTAATTCACCCCTCCACTTT.

The chain employs TRBV3-1 (or the pseudogene TRBV3-2) and TRBJ1-1; no clear D. Germline loops: CDR1 LGHDT, CDR2 YNNKEL (reference sequence). V was cut by 4 bases and J by 7 bases, with 7 bases left in between. There are 11 residues in the CDR3. Written as DNA, the CDR3 is TGTGCCAGCAGCCTCCACGGTGAAGCTTTCTTT. Residues: CASSLHGEAFF.

The rearrangement uses TRBV12-3 or TRBV12-4 and TRBJ2-3, with a tentative D call TRBD2 (5 bases). V was pared by 6 bases and J by 2 bases, with 9 bases between. The CDR3 has 13 amino acids. The CDR3 coding sequence is TGTGCCAGCAGCCCGGGATTCACAGATACGCAGTATTTT. It specifies CASSPGFTDTQYF.

V usage is TRBV9 and J usage is TRBJ1-2; D is unresolved. This CDR3 has 14 amino acids. V lost 3 bases and J lost 3, with 12 bases in between. CDR1 and CDR2 (germline): SGDLS, YYNGEE. CDR3: CASSGEGGHYGYTF. The CDR3 coding sequence is TGTGCCAGCAGCGGTGAGGGTGGGCACTATGGCTACACCTTC.

The sample holds a few counts of this clone. V and J are TRBV25-1 and TRBJ1-2; 9 bases line up with TRBD1. V lost 4 bases to trimming and J lost 4 bases; unmatched junction nucleotides: 13. The CDR3 consists of 17 residues. Germline V CDR1 and CDR2: MGHDK, SYGVNS. The CDR3 sequence: CASSGGTGIAGSYGYTF. The CDR3 region has the DNA TGTGCCAGCAGTGGCGGGACAGGGATAGCTGGGAGCTATGGCTACACCTTC.

This clone has a count of ten or more. The rearrangement joins TRBV4-1 to TRBJ2-7; 10 nucleotides match TRBD2. The V gene's germline CDR1 is MGHRA and CDR2 YSYEKL. The length of the CDR3 is 17 residues. Unmatched junction bases numbered 15, after V lost 4 bases and J lost 6 bases. In nucleotides, the CDR3 is TGCGCCAGCAGCCTAACCGGGGAGAGCGGGGGGGCTGGCGAGCAGTACTTC. Protein: CASSLTGESGGAGEQYF.

This clone was seen ten or more times. The chain combines TRBV4-1 with TRBJ2-7, with D possibly being TRBD1 (6 bases). The V gene's germline CDR1 is MGHRA and CDR2 YSYEKL. This CDR3 contains 15 residues. V was clipped by 4 bases and J by 0 bases, with 13 bases between them. DNA for the CDR3: TGCGCCAGCAGCCGGAACAGGGATAGCTCCTACGAGCAGTACTTC. Amino acid sequence: CASSRNRDSSYEQYF.

On this clone: A junction boundary mismatches the germline segment, possibly from a read error. The chain is built from TRBV4-1 and TRBJ1-2; 10 bases match TRBD1. This CDR3 has 13 amino acids. Germline CDR1 is MGHRA and CDR2 is YSYEKL. The CDR3 region is CASSPLPGQGKIF. CDR3 bases: TGCGCCAGCAGCCCCCTCCCGGGACAGGGGAAGATATTC.

The chain links TRBV11-2 to TRBJ1-6; TRBD1 might be the D (6 bases). V was shortened by 5 bases and J by 6 bases, with 14 bases between the two germline ends. The CDR3 runs 15 residues. Germline values: CDR1 SGHAT, CDR2 FQNNGV. The CDR3 DNA reads TGTGCCAGCAGCGGCAGACAGGTTTTTAATTCACCCCTCCACTTT. Translating it yields CASSGRQVFNSPLHF. Full variable domain (remainder filled in from reference TRBV11-2 and TRBJ1-6): EAGVAQSPRYKIIEKRQSVAFWCNPISGHATLYWYQQILGQGPKLLIQFQNNGVVDDSQLPKDRFSAERLKGVDSTLKIQPAKLEDSAVYLCASSGRQVFNSPLHFGNGTRLTVT.

The rearrangement uses TRBV27 and TRBJ1-2; D remains unclear. V was pared by 6 bases and J by 0 bases, with 14 bases between. Germline lookup yields CDR1 MNHEY and CDR2 SMNVEV (reference sequence). This CDR3 comprises 15 residues. Here the CDR3 reads CASRQYTTTNYGYTF. CDR3 in DNA: TGTGCCAGCAGGCAGTACACTACAACTAACTATGGCTACACCTTC.

The V gene is TRBV5-1, the J gene TRBJ2-1, with 7 bases fitting TRBD2. This CDR3 is built from 14 residues. The trim removed 2 bases at V and 6 bases at J, leaving 5 bases unmatched. Looked up from germline, CDR1 is SGHRS and CDR2 is YFSETQ. The CDR3 spells CASSLVASGNEQFF. In DNA form, the CDR3 reads TGCGCCAGCAGCTTAGTCGCTAGCGGCAATGAGCAGTTCTTC.

The chain combines TRBV6-5 with TRBJ1-4; possible D gene TRBD1, 5 bases. CDR1 and CDR2 (germline): MNHEY, SVGAGI. Trimming removed 6 bases at V and 5 bases at J, with 13 bases between. The CDR3 length is 14 residues. This chain's CDR3 is CASSLHRQNEKLFF. The CDR3 DNA is TGTGCCAGCAGCCTACACAGACAGAATGAAAAACTGTTTTTT.

This chain uses TRBV2 with TRBJ1-4, with 7 bases fitting TRBD1. CDR1 is SNHLY and CDR2 is FYNNEI in the germline V gene. Trimming removed 6 bases from V and 6 bases from J; junction bases left unmatched: 1. CDR3 size: 12 residues. The CDR3 here is CASSQGDEKLFF. The CDR3 DNA is TGTGCCAGCAGCCAGGGGGATGAAAAACTGTTTTTT.

This clone was counted between two and nine times. The chain couples TRBV5-5 to TRBJ2-5; 12 positions agree with TRBD2. Per the germline V gene, CDR1 is SGHKS and CDR2 is YYEKEE (reference sequence). V trimming: 0 bases; J trimming: 4 bases; junction bases outside the gene matches: 4. CDR3 length equals 16 residues. The chain's CDR3 is CASSLELAGGRETQYF. The DNA of the CDR3 is TGTGCCAGCAGCTTGGAACTAGCGGGGGGCCGAGAGACCCAGTACTTC.